The TCR beta chain described here comes from a study of T-cell memory formation after mild COVID-19 (dated by TCRdb to the early 2020s). With respect to the entire study: Most TCR sequence clusters were specific to one of the two donors. T-cell clones expanding and contracting after mild COVID-19 in two donors were tracked by longitudinal TCRalpha and TCRbeta repertoire sequencing. Two young, previously healthy adult volunteers made up the cohort, one male and one female.

Worth noting for this clonotype: The antigen this receptor binds is unknown. Per-nucleotide qualities are absent, and no much larger clonotype sits a single base away.

Here is what the overall study found, with its caveats: The second-wave clones that peaked on day 37 were not confirmed to be SARS-CoV-2 specific. The study covered only two mild cases, and larger cohorts including severe cases with pre-infection samples were considered necessary. The detection of some responding clones in pre-infection memory suggests that pre-existing cross-reactive memory T cells joined the SARS-CoV-2 response. Contracting CD4+ clones were found mainly in CM and EM memory subsets, while CD8+ clones were enriched in EMRA. Clones contracting from day 15 to 85 had balanced CD4/CD8 phenotypes, while a second wave expanding from day 15 to 37 was biased towards CD4+.

Ficoll-Paque density gradient centrifugation was the method used to isolate PBMCs. The junction shows trimming of 1 base on V and 4 bases on J, plus 4 bases between the germline ends. The germline V gene sets CDR1 to KGHSH and CDR2 to LQKENI. The CDR3 numbers 12 residues from cysteine through phenylalanine. Only the CDR3 part of the read is kept: 36 bases, read in frame from the first base. The sequencer was an Illumina NovaSeq 6000. cDNA libraries for TCRalpha and TCRbeta were prepared by 5'RACE using constant-segment primers, with sample barcodes and unique molecular identifiers added. Trizol reagent was used to extract RNA from every sample. Amplification of the libraries took two PCR steps, and the second step added a second sample barcode plus Illumina TruSeq adapters. Sequencing of the libraries was done on an Illumina NovaSeq, producing 2 x 150 bp paired-end reads. In the authors' own workflow: With migec v1.2.7, reads were demultiplexed and then collapsed into UMI-guided consensus sequences. Using mixcr v2.1.11, UMI consensuses were aligned to TRA and TRB V and J templates and then assembled into clonotypes. Clonotypes were classified as expanded or contracted when called significant by both edgeR and NoisET, with noise models trained on biological replicates. edgeR calls used a false discovery rate-adjusted p below 0.01 and a log2 fold-change threshold of 1. As an exploratory analysis of dynamics, max-normalized trajectories of the 1000 most abundant clonotypes were examined by PCA with hierarchical clustering. Separately sequenced CD4+ and CD8+ repertoires were used to assign the CD4 or CD8 phenotype of responding clones. TCRdb's own reprocessing of the public reads used fastp at Q25 and MiXCR and kept productive beta chains. Every distinct CDR3 protein forms one entry, paired with its most common genes and DNA. These V and J calls rely on TCRdb rather than the paper's analysis. This sample is represented by 550,000 to 700,000 distinct CDR3 sequences; around 15% of them were singletons. The top ten constitute 8.1% of the sample.

This receptor chain uses TRBV18 and TRBJ2-5, with no reliable assignment of the D segment. Sequencing used PBMCs or a T cell subset sorted from them (not recorded which). This TCR was recovered from an adult woman who had mild COVID-19 (a few samples of this study predate the infection). The sample titles of this study are shuffled in the database, so cell type and time point are left out; the donor was told from shared clones. Here is the DNA: TGTGCCAGCTCACCACAGGGAGAGACCCAGTACTTC. This gives the protein CASSPQGETQYF.